This T cell receptor (beta chain) derives from a study of T cell responses to AZD1222 COVID-19 vaccine. Study-wide points: Dominant at 160-218 and 743-854, vaccine-associated CD4 TCRs also spanned spike. Spike-specific TCR breadth and depth rose after two AZD1222 doses. Sampling captured repertoires only after the peak T cell response.

As regards this clone: Its target is unknown.

Samples with a second dose at about 4 or about 12 weeks were pooled together. Data came from immunoSEQ multiplex PCR; TCRdb stores just in-frame clones and leaves some out. Of tens of thousands of clones listed, around nine tenths were seen once; the top ten hold less than 8.5%. The germline CDR1 and CDR2 sequences are LGHNA and YNFKEQ. The V gene lost 1 base and the J gene lost 4 bases, with 16 bases spanning the gap. The CDR3 extends over 16 amino acids. The chain links TRBV4-2 to TRBJ2-5; a weak D match, TRBD1 (6 bases). Sequenced material: peripheral blood, taken 28 days after the second AZD1222 dose. This receptor was obtained from an adult who received the AZD1222 COVID-19 vaccine. The CDR3 reads CASSQGVQGRRETQYF. In nucleotides, the CDR3 is TGTGCCAGCAGCCAAGGAGTACAGGGACGCCGAGAGACCCAGTACTTC.